This TCR beta chain appears in the sequencing data of a study of blood T cell repertoires in COVID-19. Overall study: Material from acute and convalescent COVID-19 was sourced from the United States, Italy and Spain. T cells, B-cell-depleted T cells, or PBMCs provided the cDNA or gDNA that served as material.

In the study's own analysis: Quantification of nucleated cells was approximated via reference gene primer amplification. Clones were read by immunoSEQ multiplex PCR, and TCRdb kept only the in-frame ones, dropping some. V and J calls plus clone size are reproduced from that table; the DNA served to infer D and trimming. This sample yields some 120,000 clones, of which 85% to 90% are seen a single time; around 7.3% belongs to the top ten. The sample consisted of peripheral blood. The source is a man aged 45 to 65 with acute or convalescent COVID-19.

The CDR3 spells CASSLIIGTGTHEQFF. The DNA of the CDR3 is TGTGCCAGCAGTTTAATAATTGGGACAGGGACCCATGAGCAGTTCTTC. This chain uses TRBV27 with TRBJ2-1, with 9 nucleotides matching TRBD1. CDR3 length: 16 residues. Germline V CDR1 and CDR2: MNHEY, SMNVEV (reference sequence). Unmatched junction bases numbered 10, after V lost 2 bases and J lost 8 bases.